One TCR beta chain is described in this entry. These data are taken from a study of cytomegalovirus exposure and HLA in healthy donors. Primers for the PCR totalled 60 Vbeta and 13 Jbeta. TCRdb keeps only in-frame clones here, not all; method: immunoSEQ multiplex PCR. The repertoire has roughly 200,000 clones, roughly 74% of them found once; the top ten carry roughly 3%. This CDR3 is 14 amino acids long. The V gene's germline CDR1 is MDHEN and CDR2 SYDVKM. V lost 3 bases and J 3 bases, leaving 11 bases between the germline ends. The source material was PBMCs. This TCR was sampled from a female donor in good health and CMV-seronegative. The chain has TRBV28 and TRBJ1-1; D gene ambiguous. As DNA, the CDR3 is TGTGCCAGCAGTTTTGAGAGGCTGTACACTGAAGCTTTCTTT. Its translation is CASSFERLYTEAFF.